Listed below are T cell receptor beta chains from one sample, sequenced in a study of T cell responses to AZD1222 COVID-19 vaccine. Clones were sequenced by immunoSEQ multiplex PCR, and TCRdb holds only the in-frame ones, with some missing. The sample has more than 95,000 clones, around 89% seen once; the top ten hold 7.5%. The material was peripheral blood, obtained on day 0 of AZD1222 vaccination. Receptor source: an adult in good health. Both conserved end residues are part of each CDR3. The D gene is left open where the match is weak. The size entry is marked missing in some rows and otherwise reads once, few, many or a size class.

v_call: TRBV6-5
clone_size: .
j_call: TRBJ1-6
d_call: .
cdr3_aa: CASGNQGTVNSPLHF
cdr3_nt: TGTGCCAGCGGCAATCAAGGGACCGTCAATTCACCCCTCCACTTT

v_call: TRBV4-2
clone_size: .
j_call: TRBJ1-5
d_call: TRBD1
cdr3_aa: CASSQRAGQGNQPQHF
cdr3_nt: TGTGCCAGCAGCCAAAGAGCGGGACAGGGGAATCAGCCCCAGCATTTT

v_call: TRBV12-5
clone_size: .
j_call: TRBJ2-1
d_call: .
cdr3_aa: CASGLEVGTGHREQFF
cdr3_nt: TGTGCTAGTGGTTTGGAAGTAGGAACAGGACATCGGGAGCAGTTCTTC

v_call: TRBV9
clone_size: once
j_call: TRBJ2-7
d_call: TRBD1
cdr3_aa: CASSFSSGTGENEQYF
cdr3_nt: TGTGCCAGCAGCTTCTCATCCGGGACAGGGGAAAACGAGCAGTACTTC

v_call: TRBV5-1
clone_size: .
j_call: TRBJ1-3
d_call: TRBD1
cdr3_aa: CASSLDGTGEPGNTIYF
cdr3_nt: TGCGCCAGCAGCTTGGATGGGACAGGGGAACCTGGAAACACCATATATTTT

v_call: TRBV5-5
clone_size: .
j_call: TRBJ1-4
d_call: .
cdr3_aa: CASSLSGTLNEKLFF
cdr3_nt: TGTGCCAGCAGCTTGTCCGGGACCCTCAATGAAAAACTGTTTTTT

v_call: TRBV4-1
clone_size: .
j_call: TRBJ1-4
d_call: .
cdr3_aa: CASSQDKVANEKLFF
cdr3_nt: TGCGCCAGCAGCCAAGATAAGGTGGCTAATGAAAAACTGTTTTTT

v_call: TRBV7-9
clone_size: .
j_call: TRBJ2-6
d_call: TRBD1
cdr3_aa: CASSLDRGLAGANVLTF
cdr3_nt: TGTGCCAGCAGCTTGGACAGGGGGCTTGCTGGGGCCAACGTCCTGACTTTC

v_call: TRBV5-5
clone_size: .
j_call: TRBJ2-3
d_call: TRBD1
cdr3_aa: CASSLGQGPGDTQYF
cdr3_nt: TGTGCCAGCAGCTTGGGACAGGGACCTGGAGATACGCAGTATTTT

v_call: TRBV7-2
clone_size: .
j_call: TRBJ1-1
d_call: .
cdr3_aa: CASRRETAEAFF
cdr3_nt: TGTGCCAGCAGGAGGGAGACGGCTGAAGCTTTCTTT

v_call: TRBV7-9
clone_size: .
j_call: TRBJ1-5
d_call: .
cdr3_aa: CASSLNSNQPQHF
cdr3_nt: TGTGCCAGCAGCCTAAATAGCAATCAGCCCCAGCATTTT

v_call: TRBV7-8
clone_size: .
j_call: TRBJ2-1
d_call: .
cdr3_aa: CASSLGGTDYNEQFF
cdr3_nt: TGTGCCAGCAGCTTAGGGGGGACTGACTACAATGAGCAGTTCTTC

v_call: TRBV6-6
clone_size: .
j_call: TRBJ2-7
d_call: .
cdr3_aa: CASSYRDEQYF
cdr3_nt: TGTGCCAGCAGCTACCGGGACGAGCAGTACTTC

v_call: TRBV3-1/TRBV3-2
clone_size: .
j_call: TRBJ1-6
d_call: .
cdr3_aa: CASSPVMDSPLHF
cdr3_nt: TGTGCCAGCAGCCCGGTTATGGATTCACCCCTCCACTTT

v_call: TRBV15
clone_size: .
j_call: TRBJ1-2
d_call: .
cdr3_aa: CATSRLPQREVTF
cdr3_nt: TGTGCCACCAGCAGGTTGCCACAACGAGAAGTCACCTTC

v_call: TRBV6-2/TRBV6-3
clone_size: .
j_call: TRBJ2-1
d_call: TRBD2
cdr3_aa: CASSYGGSRVNEQFF
cdr3_nt: TGTGCCAGCAGTTACGGCGGGAGTAGGGTCAATGAGCAGTTCTTC